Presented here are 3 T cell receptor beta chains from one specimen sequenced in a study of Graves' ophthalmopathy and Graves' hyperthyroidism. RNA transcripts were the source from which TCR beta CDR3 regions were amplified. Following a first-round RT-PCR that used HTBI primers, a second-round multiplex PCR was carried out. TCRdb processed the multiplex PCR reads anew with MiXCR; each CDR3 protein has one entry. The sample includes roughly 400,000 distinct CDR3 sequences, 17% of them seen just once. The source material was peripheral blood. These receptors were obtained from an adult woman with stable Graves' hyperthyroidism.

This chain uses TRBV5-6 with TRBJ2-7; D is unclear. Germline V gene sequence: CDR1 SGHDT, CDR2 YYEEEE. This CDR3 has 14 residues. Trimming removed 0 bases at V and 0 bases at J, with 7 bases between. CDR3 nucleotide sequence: TGTGCCAGCAGCTTGGGTTACGCCTCCTACGAGCAGTACTTC. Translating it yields CASSLGYASYEQYF.

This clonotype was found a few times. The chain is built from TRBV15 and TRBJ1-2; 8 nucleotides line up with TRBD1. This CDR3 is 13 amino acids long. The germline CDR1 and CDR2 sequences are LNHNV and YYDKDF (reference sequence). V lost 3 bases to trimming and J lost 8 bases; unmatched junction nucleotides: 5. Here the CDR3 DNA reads TGTGCCACCAGCAGGGACAGGGTTGGAGGCTACACCTTC. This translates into CATSRDRVGGYTF.

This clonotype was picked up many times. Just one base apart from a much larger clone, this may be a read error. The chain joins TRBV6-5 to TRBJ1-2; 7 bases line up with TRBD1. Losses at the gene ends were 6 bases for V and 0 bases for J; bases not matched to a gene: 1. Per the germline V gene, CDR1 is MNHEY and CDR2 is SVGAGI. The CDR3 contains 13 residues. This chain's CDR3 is CASRGTANYGYTF. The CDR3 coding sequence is TGTGCCAGCAGAGGGACAGCTAACTATGGCTACACCTTC.